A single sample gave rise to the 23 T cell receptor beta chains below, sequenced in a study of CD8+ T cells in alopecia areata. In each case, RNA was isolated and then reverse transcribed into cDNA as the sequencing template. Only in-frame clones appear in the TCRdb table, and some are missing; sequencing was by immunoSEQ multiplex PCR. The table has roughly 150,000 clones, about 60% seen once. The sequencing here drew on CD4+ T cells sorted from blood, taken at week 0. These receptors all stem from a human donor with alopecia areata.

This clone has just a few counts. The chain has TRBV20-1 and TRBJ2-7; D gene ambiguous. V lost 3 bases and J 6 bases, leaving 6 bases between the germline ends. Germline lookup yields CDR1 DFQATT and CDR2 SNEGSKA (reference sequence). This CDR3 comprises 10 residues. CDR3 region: CSARGIEQYF. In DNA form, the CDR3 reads TGCAGTGCTAGGGGCATCGAGCAGTACTTC.

This CDR3 reads CASSLYRGDEQYF. For the CDR3, the DNA is TGCGCCAGCAGCCTCTACAGGGGCGACGAGCAGTACTTC. The rearrangement joins TRBV4-1 to TRBJ2-7; the match to TRBD1 covers 7 bases. V gave up 4 bases and J gave up 5 bases; unmatched junction bases: 5. The CDR3 loop spans 13 amino acids. Per germline, CDR1 MGHRA and CDR2 YSYEKL.

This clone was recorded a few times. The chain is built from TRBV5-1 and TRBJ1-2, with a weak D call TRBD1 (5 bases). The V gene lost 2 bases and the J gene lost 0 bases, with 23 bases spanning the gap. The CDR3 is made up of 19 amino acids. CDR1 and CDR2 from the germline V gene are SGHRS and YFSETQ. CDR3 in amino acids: CASSFGPHRTGLTNYGYTF. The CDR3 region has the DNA TGCGCCAGCAGCTTCGGTCCCCACCGAACGGGACTGACTAACTATGGCTACACCTTC.

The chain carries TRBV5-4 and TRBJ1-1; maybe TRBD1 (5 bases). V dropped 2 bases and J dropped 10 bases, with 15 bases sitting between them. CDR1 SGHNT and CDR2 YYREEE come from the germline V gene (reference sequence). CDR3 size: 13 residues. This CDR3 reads CASSFSGGGRAFF. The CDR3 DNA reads TGTGCCAGCAGCTTCAGCGGTGGGGGGAGAGCTTTCTTT.

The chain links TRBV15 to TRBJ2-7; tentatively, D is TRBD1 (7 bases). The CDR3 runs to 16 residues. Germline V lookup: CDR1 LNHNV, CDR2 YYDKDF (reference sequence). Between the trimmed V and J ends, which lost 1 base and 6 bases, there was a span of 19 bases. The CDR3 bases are TGTGCCACCAGCAGAGGTCAGGGGGGCCCCAAAAGCGAGCAGTACTTC. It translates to CATSRGQGGPKSEQYF.

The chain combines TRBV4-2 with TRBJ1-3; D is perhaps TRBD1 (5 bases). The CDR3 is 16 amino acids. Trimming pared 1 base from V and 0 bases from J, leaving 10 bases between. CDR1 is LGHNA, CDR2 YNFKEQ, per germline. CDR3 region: CASSQARRASGNTIYF. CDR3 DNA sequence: TGTGCCAGCAGCCAAGCACGCAGGGCCTCTGGAAACACCATATATTTT.

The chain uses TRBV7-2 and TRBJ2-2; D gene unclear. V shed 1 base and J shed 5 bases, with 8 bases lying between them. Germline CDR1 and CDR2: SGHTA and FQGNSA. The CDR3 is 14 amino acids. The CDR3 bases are TGTGCCAGCAGCTTAGTAACCGCAACCGGGGAGCTGTTTTTT. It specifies CASSLVTATGELFF. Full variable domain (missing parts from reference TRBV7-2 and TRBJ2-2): GAGVSQSPSNKVTEKGKDVELRCDPISGHTALYWYRQSLGQGLEFLIYFQGNSAPDKSGLPSDRFSAERTGGSVSTLTIQRTQQEDSAVYLCASSLVTATGELFFGEGSRLTVL.

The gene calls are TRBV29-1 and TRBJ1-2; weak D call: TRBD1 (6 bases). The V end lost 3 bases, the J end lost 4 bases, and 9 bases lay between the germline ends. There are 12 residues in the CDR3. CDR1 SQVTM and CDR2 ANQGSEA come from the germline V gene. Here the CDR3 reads CSVDRGFYGYTF. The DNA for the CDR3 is TGCAGCGTTGACAGGGGATTCTATGGCTACACCTTC.

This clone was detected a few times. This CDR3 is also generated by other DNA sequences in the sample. The CDR3 DNA follows: TGCAGCGTTGGGGACAGGGGTTACGAGCAGTACTTC. It codes for CSVGDRGYEQYF. The chain is built from TRBV29-1 and TRBJ2-7; 10 bases are shared with TRBD1. This CDR3 has 12 residues. With V trimmed by 4 bases and J by 4 bases, 1 base remained unmatched. From germline, CDR1 is SQVTM and CDR2 ANQGSEA.

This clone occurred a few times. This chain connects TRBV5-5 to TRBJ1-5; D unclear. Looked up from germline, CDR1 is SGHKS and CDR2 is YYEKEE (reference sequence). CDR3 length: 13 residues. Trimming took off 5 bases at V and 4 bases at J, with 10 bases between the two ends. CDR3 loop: CASSMSPNQPQHF. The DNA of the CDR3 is TGTGCCAGCAGTATGAGTCCTAATCAGCCCCAGCATTTT.

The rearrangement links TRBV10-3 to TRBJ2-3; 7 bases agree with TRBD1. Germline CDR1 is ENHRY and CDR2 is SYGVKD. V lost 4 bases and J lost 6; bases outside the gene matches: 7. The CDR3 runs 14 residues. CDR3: CAISGVDRVDTQYF. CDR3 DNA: TGTGCCATCAGTGGGGTCGACAGGGTCGATACGCAGTATTTT.

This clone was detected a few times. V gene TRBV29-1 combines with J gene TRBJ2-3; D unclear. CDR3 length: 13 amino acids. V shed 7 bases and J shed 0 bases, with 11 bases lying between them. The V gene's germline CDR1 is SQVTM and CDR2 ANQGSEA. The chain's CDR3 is CSALTASTDTQYF. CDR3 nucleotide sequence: TGCAGCGCCTTAACAGCAAGCACAGATACGCAGTATTTT.

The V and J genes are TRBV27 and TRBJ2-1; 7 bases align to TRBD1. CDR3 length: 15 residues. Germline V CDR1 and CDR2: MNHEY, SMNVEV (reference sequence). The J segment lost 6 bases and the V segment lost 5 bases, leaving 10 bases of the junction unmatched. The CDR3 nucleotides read TGTGCCAGCAGTCCCGACAGGGTTCGGGGCAATGAGCAGTTCTTC. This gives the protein CASSPDRVRGNEQFF.

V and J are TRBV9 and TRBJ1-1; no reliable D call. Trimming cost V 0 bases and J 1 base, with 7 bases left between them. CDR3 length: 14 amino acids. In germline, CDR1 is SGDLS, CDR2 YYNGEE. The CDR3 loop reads CASSVGTANTEAFF. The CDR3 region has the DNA TGTGCCAGCAGCGTAGGTACAGCGAACACTGAAGCTTTCTTT.

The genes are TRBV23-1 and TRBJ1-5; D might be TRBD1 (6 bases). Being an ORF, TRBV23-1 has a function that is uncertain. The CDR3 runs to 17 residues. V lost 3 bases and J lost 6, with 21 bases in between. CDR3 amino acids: CASSQGAGNRWTQPQHF. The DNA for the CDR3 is TGCGCCAGCAGTCAGGGGGCGGGGAATAGGTGGACTCAGCCCCAGCATTTT.

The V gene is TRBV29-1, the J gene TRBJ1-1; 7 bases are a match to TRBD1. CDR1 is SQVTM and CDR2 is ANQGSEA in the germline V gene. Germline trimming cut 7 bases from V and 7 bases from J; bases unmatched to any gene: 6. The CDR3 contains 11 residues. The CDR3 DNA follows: TGCAGCGCCTCGACAGGGTTTGAAGCTTTCTTT. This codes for CSASTGFEAFF.

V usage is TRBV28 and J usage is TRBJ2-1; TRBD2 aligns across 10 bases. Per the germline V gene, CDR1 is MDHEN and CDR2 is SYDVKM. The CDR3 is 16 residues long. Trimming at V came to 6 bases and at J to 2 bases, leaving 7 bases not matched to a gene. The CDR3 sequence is CASSYRLAGPYNEQFF. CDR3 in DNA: TGTGCCAGCAGCTACCGACTAGCGGGTCCCTACAATGAGCAGTTCTTC.

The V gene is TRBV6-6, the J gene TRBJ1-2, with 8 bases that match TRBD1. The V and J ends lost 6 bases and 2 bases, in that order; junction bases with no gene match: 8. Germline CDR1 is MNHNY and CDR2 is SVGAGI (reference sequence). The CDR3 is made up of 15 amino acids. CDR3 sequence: CASSASRTGNYGYTF. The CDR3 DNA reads TGTGCCAGCAGCGCATCCCGGACAGGGAACTATGGCTACACCTTC.

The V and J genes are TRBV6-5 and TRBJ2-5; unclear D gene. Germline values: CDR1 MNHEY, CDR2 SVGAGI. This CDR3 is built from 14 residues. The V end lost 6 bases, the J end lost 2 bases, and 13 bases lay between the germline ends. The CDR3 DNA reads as TGTGCCAGCAGCGCCTCCTTACGACAAGAGACCCAGTACTTC. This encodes CASSASLRQETQYF.

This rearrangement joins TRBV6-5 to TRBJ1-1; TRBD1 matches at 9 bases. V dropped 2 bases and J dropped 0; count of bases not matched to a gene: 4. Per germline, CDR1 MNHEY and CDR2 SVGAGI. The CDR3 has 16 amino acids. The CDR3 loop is CASSYAQGAVNTEAFF. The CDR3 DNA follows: TGTGCCAGCAGTTACGCACAGGGGGCAGTGAACACTGAAGCTTTCTTT.

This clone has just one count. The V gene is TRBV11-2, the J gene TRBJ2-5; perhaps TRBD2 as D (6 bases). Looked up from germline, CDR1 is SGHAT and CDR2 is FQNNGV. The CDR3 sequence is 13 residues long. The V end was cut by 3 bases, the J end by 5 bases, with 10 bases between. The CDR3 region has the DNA TGTGCCAGCAGCTTCGGAGGGATGGAGACCCAGTACTTC. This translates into CASSFGGMETQYF.

The CDR3 region is CASSPHSGAVYEQYF. CDR3 nucleotides: TGTGCCAGCAGCCCCCATTCCGGGGCGGTTTACGAGCAGTACTTC. The J gene is TRBJ2-7, the V gene TRBV9; D tentatively reads TRBD1 or TRBD2 (5 bases each). V was shortened by 4 bases and J by 4 bases, with 18 bases between the two germline ends. The CDR3 has 15 residues. The germline CDR1 and CDR2 sequences are SGDLS and YYNGEE.

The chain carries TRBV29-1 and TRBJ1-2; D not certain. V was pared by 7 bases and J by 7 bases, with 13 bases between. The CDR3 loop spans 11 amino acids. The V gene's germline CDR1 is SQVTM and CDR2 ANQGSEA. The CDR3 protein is CSAGLVAGYTF. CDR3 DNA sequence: TGCAGCGCTGGGCTAGTGGCTGGCTACACCTTC.